Sequencing of this T cell receptor (beta chain) was carried out in a study of blood T cells in healthy people across ages. Study-level findings and limits: Investigators viewed diversity estimates from one million T cells as underestimates, the study reported. Strongly correlated with naive T cell percentage was TCR beta diversity.

On this clonotype: The antigen is unknown.

The CDR3 totals 14 residues. V was cut by 5 bases and J by 7 bases, with 15 bases left in between. Individuals who donated were healthy Caucasians from Russia aged about 6 to 90. Through a sample-barcoded 5' primer and a J-beta primer mix, a second PCR was run for about 6 to 11 cycles. Each of the cDNA molecules was tagged by a template-switch adaptor with 12 random nucleotides. TCRdb re-called the 5' RACE reads through MiXCR, storing one row per CDR3 protein. The sample holds approximately 1,700,000 distinct CDR3 sequences; 35% to 50% are singletons and the top ten take 20% to 25%. The clonotype was recovered from a human donor in good health. The V call is TRBV12-3 or TRBV12-4, the J call TRBJ2-1; D is unresolved. Material for sequencing was blood. CDR3 residues: CASSPGAVANEQFF. The CDR3 DNA follows: TGTGCCAGCAGTCCAGGTGCGGTCGCTAATGAGCAGTTCTTC.